What follows describes a single TCR beta chain. This entry is derived from a study of blood T cell repertoires in COVID-19. Study in general: Donors in the United States, Italy and Spain gave samples during acute or convalescent COVID-19.

While infection was still active, Seattle patients were enrolled and then followed longitudinally. Original processing notes: Reference gene primer amplification yielded estimated nucleated cell counts. Here immunoSEQ multiplex PCR was the method, and the copy in TCRdb shows in-frame clones only, minus some. That table furnishes V, J and clone size, whereas the DNA furnished D and trimming. The sample has about 100,000 clones; roughly 89% are singletons. The CDR3 is 13 amino acids. Germline CDR1 reads PRHDT; CDR2 reads FYEKMQ (reference sequence). Trimming left V 4 bases short and J 3 bases short, with 10 bases between.

Sample: peripheral blood. The sequence was obtained from a woman in her fifties or sixties with COVID-19, enrolled during active disease. The chain carries TRBV13 and TRBJ2-7; no clear D. The CDR3 DNA reads TGTGCCAGCAGCTCTGACGGCGGCTACGAGCAGTACTTC. Its translation is CASSSDGGYEQYF.